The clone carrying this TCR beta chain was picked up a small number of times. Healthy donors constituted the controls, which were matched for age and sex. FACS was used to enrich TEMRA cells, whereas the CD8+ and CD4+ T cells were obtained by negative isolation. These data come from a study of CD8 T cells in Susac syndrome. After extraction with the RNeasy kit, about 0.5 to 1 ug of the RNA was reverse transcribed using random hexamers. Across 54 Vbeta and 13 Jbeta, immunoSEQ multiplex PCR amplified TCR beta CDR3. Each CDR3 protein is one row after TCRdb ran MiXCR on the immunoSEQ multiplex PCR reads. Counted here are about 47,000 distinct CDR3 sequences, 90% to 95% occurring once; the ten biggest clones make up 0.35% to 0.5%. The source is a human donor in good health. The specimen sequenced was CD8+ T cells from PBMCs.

CDR3 nucleotides: TGTGCCAGCAGCCCTAGCGGGAGTACCTACGAGCAGTACTTC. It encodes CASSPSGSTYEQYF. J is TRBJ2-7 and V is TRBV9; 10 positions agree with TRBD2. V lost 4 bases, J lost 2 bases, and 3 bases stayed unmatched. Germline CDR1 and CDR2: SGDLS and YYNGEE. The CDR3 runs to 14 residues.